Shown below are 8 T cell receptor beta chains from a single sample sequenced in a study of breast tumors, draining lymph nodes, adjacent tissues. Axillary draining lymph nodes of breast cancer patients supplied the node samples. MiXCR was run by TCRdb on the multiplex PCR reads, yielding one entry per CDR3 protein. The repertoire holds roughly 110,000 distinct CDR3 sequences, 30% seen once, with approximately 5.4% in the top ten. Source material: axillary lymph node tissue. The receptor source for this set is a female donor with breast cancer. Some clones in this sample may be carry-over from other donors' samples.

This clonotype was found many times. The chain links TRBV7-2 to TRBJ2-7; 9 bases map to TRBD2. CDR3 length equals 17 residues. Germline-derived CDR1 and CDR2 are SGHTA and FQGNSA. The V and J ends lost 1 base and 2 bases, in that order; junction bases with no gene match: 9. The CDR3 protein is CASSLDLEAGGPYEQYF. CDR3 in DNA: TGTGCCAGCAGCTTAGACCTTGAAGCGGGGGGTCCCTACGAGCAGTACTTC. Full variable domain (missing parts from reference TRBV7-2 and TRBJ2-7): GAGVSQSPSNKVTEKGKDVELRCDPISGHTALYWYRQSLGQGLEFLIYFQGNSAPDKSGLPSDRFSAERTGGSVSTLTIQRTQQEDSAVYLCASSLDLEAGGPYEQYFGPGTRLTVT.

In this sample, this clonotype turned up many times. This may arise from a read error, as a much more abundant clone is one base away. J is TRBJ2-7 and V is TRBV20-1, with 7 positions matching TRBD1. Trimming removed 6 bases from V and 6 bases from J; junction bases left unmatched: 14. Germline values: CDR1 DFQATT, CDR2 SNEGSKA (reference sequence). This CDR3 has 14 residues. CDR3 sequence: CSAKTGLSGSEQYF. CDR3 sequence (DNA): TGCAGTGCCAAGACAGGGTTAAGCGGCTCCGAGCAGTACTTC.

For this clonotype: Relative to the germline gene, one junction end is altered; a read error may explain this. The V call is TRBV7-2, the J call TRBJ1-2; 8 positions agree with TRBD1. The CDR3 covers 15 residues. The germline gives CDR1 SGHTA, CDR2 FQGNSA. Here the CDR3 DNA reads TGTGCCAGCAGCTCAAAAACAGGGGGTTTCTATGGCTACCCCTTC. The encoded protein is CASSSKTGGFYGYPF.

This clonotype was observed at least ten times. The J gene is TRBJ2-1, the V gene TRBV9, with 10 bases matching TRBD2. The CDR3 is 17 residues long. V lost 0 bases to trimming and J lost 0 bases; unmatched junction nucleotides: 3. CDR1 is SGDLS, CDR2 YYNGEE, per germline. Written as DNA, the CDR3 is TGTGCCAGCAGCGTAGATGCTAGCGGGAGCTCCTACAATGAGCAGTTCTTC. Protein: CASSVDASGSSYNEQFF.

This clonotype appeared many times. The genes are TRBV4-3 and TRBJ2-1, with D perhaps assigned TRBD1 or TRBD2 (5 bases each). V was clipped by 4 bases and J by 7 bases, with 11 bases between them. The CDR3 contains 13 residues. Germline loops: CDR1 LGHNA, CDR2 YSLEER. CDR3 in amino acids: CASSLGTANEQFF. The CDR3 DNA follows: TGCGCCAGCAGCCTTGGGACGGCTAATGAGCAGTTCTTC.

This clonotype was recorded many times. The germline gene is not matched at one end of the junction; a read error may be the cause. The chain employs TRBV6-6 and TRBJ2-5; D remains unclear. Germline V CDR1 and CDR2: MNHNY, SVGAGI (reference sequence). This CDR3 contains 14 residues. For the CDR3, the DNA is TGTGCCAGCAGTCACTCCGGGCAGCAAGAGACCCAGTACTTC. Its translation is CASSHSGQQETQYF.

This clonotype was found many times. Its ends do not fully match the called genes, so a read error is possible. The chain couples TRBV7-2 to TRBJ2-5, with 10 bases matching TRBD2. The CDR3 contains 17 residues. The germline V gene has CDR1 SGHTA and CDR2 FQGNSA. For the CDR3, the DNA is TGTGCCAGCAGCTTAGTGGCTAGCGGGGGCTCCCAAGAGCCCCAGTACTTC. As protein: CASSLVASGGSQEPQYF.

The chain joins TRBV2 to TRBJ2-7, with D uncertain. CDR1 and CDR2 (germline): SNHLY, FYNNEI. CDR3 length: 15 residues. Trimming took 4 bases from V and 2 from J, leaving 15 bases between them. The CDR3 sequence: CASSVRVPWTYEQYV. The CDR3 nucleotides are TGTGCCAGCAGTGTCCGGGTCCCGTGGACCTACGAGCAGTACGTC.